This entry describes one TCR beta chain. Participants' reported clinical history set cohort assignment. Cohort 3 donors counted as recovered after two negative PCRs, clearance, or resolved symptoms. This specimen belongs to a study of blood T cell repertoires in COVID-19. Original handling: Reference gene primer amplification gave estimated nucleated cell counts. Data came from immunoSEQ multiplex PCR; TCRdb stores just in-frame clones and leaves some out. The DNA gave D and trimming, while V, J and clone size come from that table. The sample has fewer than 350,000 clones, nearly 90% seen once. Germline V gene lookup returns CDR1 SGHTA and CDR2 FQGNSA. Between the trimmed V and J ends, which lost 4 bases and 6 bases, there was a span of 10 bases. The CDR3 consists of 12 residues.

Sequenced input: PBMCs or T cells enriched from blood (not recorded which). The chain carries TRBV7-2 and TRBJ2-7; possible D gene TRBD2, 5 bases. The TCR sequence derives from a woman under 40 who had recovered from COVID-19. CDR3 loop: CASSYTTSEQYF. The CDR3 bases are TGTGCCAGCAGCTACACAACTAGCGAGCAGTACTTC. The variable domain in full, completed from reference TRBV7-2 and TRBJ2-7, reads GAGVSQSPSNKVTEKGKDVELRCDPISGHTALYWYRQSLGQGLEFLIYFQGNSAPDKSGLPSDRFSAERTGGSVSTLTIQRTQQEDSAVYLCASSYTTSEQYFGPGTRLTVT.